The entry below describes one T cell receptor beta chain. Its antigen remains unidentified. The CDR3 has 13 amino acids. The V gene's germline CDR1 is MNHGY and CDR2 SAAAGT. Unmatched junction bases numbered 2, after V lost 2 bases and J lost 7 bases. These data are taken from a study of T cells in localized non-small cell lung cancer. Findings and limits, study-wide: Compared with tumor, uninvolved adjacent lung displayed greater T cell clonality, ranking highest overall. Longer overall survival was associated with a higher density of T cells in the blood. Adjacent lung tissue had a median roughly 55 of the top 100 clones found in the tumor.

Sequenced by immunoSEQ multiplex PCR; TCRdb stores in-frame clones only, minus some. The table lists 6,500 to 8,000 clones, approximately 46% of them singletons, with 3% to 4% in the top ten. The sample consisted of lymph node tissue, taken before any cancer treatment. The chain links TRBV6-8 to TRBJ2-1; 7 bases are shared with TRBD1. This clonotype was sampled from a man between 40 and 69 years old with stage I lung adenocarcinoma. For the CDR3, the DNA is TGTGCCAGCAGTTACGGCAGGGGGAATGAGCAGTTCTTC. Translating gives CASSYGRGNEQFF.